This TCR beta chain was observed in a study of OX40 agonist ivuxolimab in advanced cancers. Overall study context: A mean age of roughly 62 years, range about 20 to 85, was recorded, and around 85% were male. Findings and limits, study-wide: In a subset of nonresponders, normalized T-cell clonal expansion was also low. Relative to CD4+, CD8+ T cells held more expanded clones on average.

TCRdb's copy holds only in-frame clones and misses some; the assay was immunoSEQ multiplex PCR. The table includes some 96,000 clones, roughly 90% detected once. As regards this clone: The antigen is undetermined.

This CDR3 is 15 amino acids long. The V end was cut by 5 bases, the J end by 5 bases, with 16 bases between. In germline, CDR1 is MDHEN, CDR2 SYDVKM. This sequence originates from an adult with an advanced solid tumor such as melanoma, head and neck, liver or kidney cancer. The chain employs TRBV28 and TRBJ2-1; no reliable D call. This material consisted of CD4+ or CD8+ T cells sorted from blood, taken in a trial of the OX40 agonist ivuxolimab. CDR3 protein: CASSPHISANNEQFF. In nucleotides, the CDR3 is TGTGCCAGCAGTCCCCATATAAGTGCGAACAATGAGCAGTTCTTC. Full variable domain (rest looked up from reference TRBV28 and TRBJ2-1): DVKVTQSSRYLVKRTGEKVFLECVQDMDHENMFWYRQDPGLGLRLIYFSYDVKMKEKGDIPEGYSVSREKKERFSLILESASTNQTSMYLCASSPHISANNEQFFGPGTRLTVL.